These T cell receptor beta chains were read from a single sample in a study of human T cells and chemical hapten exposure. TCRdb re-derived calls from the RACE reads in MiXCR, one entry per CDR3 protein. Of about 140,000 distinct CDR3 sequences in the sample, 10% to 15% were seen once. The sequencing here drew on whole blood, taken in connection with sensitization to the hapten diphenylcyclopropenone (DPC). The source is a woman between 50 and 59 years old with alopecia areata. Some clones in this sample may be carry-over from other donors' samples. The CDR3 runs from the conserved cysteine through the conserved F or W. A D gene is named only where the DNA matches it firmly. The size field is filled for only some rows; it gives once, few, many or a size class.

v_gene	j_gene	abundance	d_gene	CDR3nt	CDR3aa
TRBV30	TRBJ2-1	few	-	TGTGCCTGGAGTCTGGGTTTAGCGAGCTCCTACAATGAGCAGTTCTTC	CAWSLGLASSYNEQFF
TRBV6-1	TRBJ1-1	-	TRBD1	TGTGCCAGCAGGACAGCTCGGACAGGGAGTTCGGCTGAAGCTTTCTTT	CASRTARTGSSAEAFF
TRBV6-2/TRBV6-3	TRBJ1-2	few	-	TGTGCCAGCAGTTACTCGGAAACGCGCTATGGCTACACCTTC	CASSYSETRYGYTF
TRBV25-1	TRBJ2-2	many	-	TGTGCCAGCAGTGATCAGGTGTCGTGGAACACCGGGGAGCTGTTTTTT	CASSDQVSWNTGELFF
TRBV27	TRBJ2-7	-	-	TGTGCCAGCAGTTTAGGTAGGGCCCCTGGGGAGCAGTACTTC	CASSLGRAPGEQYF
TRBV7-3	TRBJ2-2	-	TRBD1	TGTGCCAGCAGCGCTGGACAGGGGGCCCCTACCGGGGAGCTGTTTTTT	CASSAGQGAPTGELFF
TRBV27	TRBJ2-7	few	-	TGTGCCAGCAGTTCAGGACAGATAGCCTCCTACGAGCAGTACTTC	CASSSGQIASYEQYF
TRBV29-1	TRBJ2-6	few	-	TGCAGCGTTCCCAGCTCTGGGGCCAACGTCCTGACTTTC	CSVPSSGANVLTF
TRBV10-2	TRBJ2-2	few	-	TGCGCCAGCAGTGAGAGAAGGACTCAGGCACCCGGGGAGCTGTTTTTT	CASSERRTQAPGELFF
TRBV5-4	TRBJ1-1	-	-	TGTGCCAGCAGCTTGGCCCAAGGGAGTAACACTGAAGCTTTCTTT	CASSLAQGSNTEAFF
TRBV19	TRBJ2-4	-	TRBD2	TGTGCCAGTAGTGTCCGACTAGCGGGAGGAAACATTCAGTACTTC	CASSVRLAGGNIQYF
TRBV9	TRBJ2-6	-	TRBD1	TGTGCCAGCAGCAAGAAAGGACAGGGCTCTGGGGCCAACGTCCTGACTTTC	CASSKKGQGSGANVLTF
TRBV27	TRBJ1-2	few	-	TGTGCCAGCAGTTTATTTAGTTCCGGCCTGGGGTACACCTTC	CASSLFSSGLGYTF
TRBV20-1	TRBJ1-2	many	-	TGCAGTGCTAGAGATTTGACACGGGCGAGCAACCAAGCTGGCTACACCTTC	CSARDLTRASNQAGYTF
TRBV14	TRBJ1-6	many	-	TGTGCCAGCAGCCAGGCTCGGAGTTCACCCCTCCACTTT	CASSQARSSPLHF
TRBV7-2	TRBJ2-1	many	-	TGTGCCAGCAGCTTAGCGCGAGAGAACAATGAGCAGTTCTTC	CASSLARENNEQFF
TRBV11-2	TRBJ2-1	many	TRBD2	TGTGCCAGCATGCCTACGGGACTAGCAGTAATGTTCTTC	CASMPTGLAVMFF
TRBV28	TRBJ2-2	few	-	TGTGCCAGCAGTTTCGCCAGGGAGGCCGGGGAGCTGTTTTTT	CASSFAREAGELFF
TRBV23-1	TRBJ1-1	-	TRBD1	TGCGCCAGCAGTCACCCCAGGGGGCGCCAGAACACTGAAGCTTTCTTT	CASSHPRGRQNTEAFF
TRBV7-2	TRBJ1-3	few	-	TGTGCCAGCAGCTTAGCCCCAGGGGCCGGAAACACCATATATTTT	CASSLAPGAGNTIYF
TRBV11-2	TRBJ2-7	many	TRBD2	TGTGCCAGCAGCTACCGACTAAGCGGGAGCACCGAGCAGTACTTC	CASSYRLSGSTEQYF
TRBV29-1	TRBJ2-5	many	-	TGCAGCGTCCTCCGAGGGGAGACCCAGTACTTC	CSVLRGETQYF
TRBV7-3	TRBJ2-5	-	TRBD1	TGTGCCAGCAGCTTATCCACGGACAGGGGTTGGGAGACCCAGTACTTC	CASSLSTDRGWETQYF
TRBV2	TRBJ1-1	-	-	TGTGCCAGCAGTCCGCGGACATCGAACACTGAAGCTTTCTTT	CASSPRTSNTEAFF
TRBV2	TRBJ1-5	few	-	TGTGCCAGCAGTGAGCCCGGGGGCAATCAGCCCCAGCATTTT	CASSEPGGNQPQHF
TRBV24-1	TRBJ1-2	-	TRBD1	TGTGCCACCAGTGACCCGGGCCCGGGACAGGGGTACTATGGCTACACCTTC	CATSDPGPGQGYYGYTF
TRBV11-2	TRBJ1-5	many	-	TGTGCCAGCAGTTCACAGGGCAATCAGCCCCAGCATTTT	CASSSQGNQPQHF
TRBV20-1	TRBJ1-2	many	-	TGCAGTGCTAGAGAGCCGGCCTATGGCTACACCTTC	CSAREPAYGYTF
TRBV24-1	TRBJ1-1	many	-	TGTGCCACCAGTACCGGGCTAAGGAACACTGAAGCTTTCTTT	CATSTGLRNTEAFF
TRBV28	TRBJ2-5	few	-	TGTGCCAGCAGTACAAGGGAAGAGACCCAGTACTTC	CASSTREETQYF
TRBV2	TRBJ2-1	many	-	TGTGCCAGCACCAAGACTAGTCCCCCTGAGCAGTTCTTC	CASTKTSPPEQFF
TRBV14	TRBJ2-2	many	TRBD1	TGTGCCAGCAGCCAACAGACAGGGATTAACACCGGGGAGCTGTTTTTT	CASSQQTGINTGELFF
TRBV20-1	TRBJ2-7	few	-	TGCAGTGCTAAGTACGACGACAGGATGTCCGAGCAGTACTTC	CSAKYDDRMSEQYF
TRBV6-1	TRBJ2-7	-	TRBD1	TGTGCCAGCAGTGAAGTCGGCGGGACAGGGGTGGGCTACGAGCAGTACTTC	CASSEVGGTGVGYEQYF
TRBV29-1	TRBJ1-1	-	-	TGCAGCGGCTCACAGCTTGAAGCTTTCTTT	CSGSQLEAFF
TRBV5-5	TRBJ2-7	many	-	TGTGCCAGCAGCTTGGCAGATAAGCGCCCTCCCTCCTACGAGCAGTACTTC	CASSLADKRPPSYEQYF
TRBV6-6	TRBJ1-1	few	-	TGTGCCAGCGGACCCTGGAACACTGAAGCTTTCTTT	CASGPWNTEAFF
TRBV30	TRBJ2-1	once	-	TGTGCCTGGAGTGTTTTTGGTGGGATCTACAATGTGCAGTTCTTC	CAWSVFGGIYNVQFF
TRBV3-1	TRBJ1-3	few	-	TGTGCCAGCAGCCAAGGCCGCGGACGGCCCCACTCTGGAAACACCATATATTTT	CASSQGRGRPHSGNTIYF
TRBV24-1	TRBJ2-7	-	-	TGTGCCACCAGTGATTGGAAAGCGGGCTCCTACGAGCAGTACTTC	CATSDWKAGSYEQYF
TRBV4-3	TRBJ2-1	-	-	TGCGCCAGCAGCCAAGATCAAGGGACCCGACATAGGGGTGAGCAGTTCTTC	CASSQDQGTRHRGEQFF
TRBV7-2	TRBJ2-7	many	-	TGTGCCAGCAGCTTCCCGGGGAGGGGGCGGTACGAGCAGTACTTC	CASSFPGRGRYEQYF
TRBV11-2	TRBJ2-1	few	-	TGTGCCAGCAGCCCAGGCGTGGGGGACAATGAGCAGTTCTTC	CASSPGVGDNEQFF
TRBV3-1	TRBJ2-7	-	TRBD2	TGTGCCAGCAGACTACTAGCGGGAGGGGTCTCGGGCGAGCAGTACTTC	CASRLLAGGVSGEQYF
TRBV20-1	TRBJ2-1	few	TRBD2	TGCAGTGCCAATCTAGCGGGAGCAAACAATGAGCAGTTCTTC	CSANLAGANNEQFF
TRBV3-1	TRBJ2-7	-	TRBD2	TGTGCCAGCGGCGGGAGCCCCTACGAGCAGTACTTC	CASGGSPYEQYF
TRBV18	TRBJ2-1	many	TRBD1	TGTGCCAGCTCCCTGGACAGGGCAATCTCCAATGAGCAGTTCTTC	CASSLDRAISNEQFF
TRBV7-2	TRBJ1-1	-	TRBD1	TGTGCCAGCAGCTCCCCCTTCTACGACAGGGTTACTGAAGCTTTCTTT	CASSSPFYDRVTEAFF
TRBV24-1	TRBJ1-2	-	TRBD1	TGTGCCACCAGTGATTTCAAGACAGGGAGCTATGGCTACACCTTC	CATSDFKTGSYGYTF
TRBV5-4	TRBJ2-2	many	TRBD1	TGTGCCAGCAGCTTGGAGGGGGCCGCCGGGGAGCTGTTTTTT	CASSLEGAAGELFF
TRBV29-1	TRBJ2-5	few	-	TGCAGCGTTGACCTACAGGGCCAAGAGACCCAGTACTTC	CSVDLQGQETQYF
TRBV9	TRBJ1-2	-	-	TGTGCCAGCAACCCCGGACAGCCCATCTATGGCTACACCTTC	CASNPGQPIYGYTF
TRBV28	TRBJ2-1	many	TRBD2	TGTGCCAGCAACCTGAGCGGGAGTCTCAACAATGAGCAGTTCTTC	CASNLSGSLNNEQFF
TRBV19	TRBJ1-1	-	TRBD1	TGTGCCACTTCAGGGGGGGAGAGGATGAACACTGAAGCTTTCTTT	CATSGGERMNTEAFF
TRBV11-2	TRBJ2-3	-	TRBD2	TGTGCCAGCAGCTTAGTACCAGCGGGAGGGCCAACAGATACGCAGTATTTT	CASSLVPAGGPTDTQYF
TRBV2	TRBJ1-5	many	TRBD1	TGTGCCAGCAGCCGAGACAGGGGGGACAATCAGCCCCAGCATTTT	CASSRDRGDNQPQHF
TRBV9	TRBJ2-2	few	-	TGTGCCAGCAGGCGGGGCCAGGGGGAGCTGTTTTTT	CASRRGQGELFF
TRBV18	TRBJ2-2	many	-	TGTGCCAGCCCCGCAGGGCGGACGAACACCGGGGAGCTGTTTTTT	CASPAGRTNTGELFF
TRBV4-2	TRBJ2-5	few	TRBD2	TGTGCCAGCAGGATCACTAGCGGGAGTGAAGAGACCCAGTACTTC	CASRITSGSEETQYF
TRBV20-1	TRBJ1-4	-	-	TGCAGTGCTAGGCGGGACGCTGGTGAAAAACTGTTTTTT	CSARRDAGEKLFF